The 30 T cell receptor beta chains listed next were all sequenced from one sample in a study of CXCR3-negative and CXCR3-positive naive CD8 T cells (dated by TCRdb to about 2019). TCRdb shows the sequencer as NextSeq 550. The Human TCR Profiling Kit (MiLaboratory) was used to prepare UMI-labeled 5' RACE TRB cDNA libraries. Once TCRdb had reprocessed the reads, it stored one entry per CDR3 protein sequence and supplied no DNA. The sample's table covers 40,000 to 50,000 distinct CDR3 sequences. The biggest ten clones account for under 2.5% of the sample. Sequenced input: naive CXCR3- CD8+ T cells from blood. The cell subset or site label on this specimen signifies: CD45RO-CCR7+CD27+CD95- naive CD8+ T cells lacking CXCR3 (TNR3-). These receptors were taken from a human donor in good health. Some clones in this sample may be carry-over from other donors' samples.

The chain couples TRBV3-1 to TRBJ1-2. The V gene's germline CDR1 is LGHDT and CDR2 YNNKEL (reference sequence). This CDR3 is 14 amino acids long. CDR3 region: CASSQAGLNYGYTF.

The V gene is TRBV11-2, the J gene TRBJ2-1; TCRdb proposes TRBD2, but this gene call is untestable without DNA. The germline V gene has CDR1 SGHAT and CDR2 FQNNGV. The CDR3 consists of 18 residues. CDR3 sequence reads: CASSFLLLAGESYNEQFF.

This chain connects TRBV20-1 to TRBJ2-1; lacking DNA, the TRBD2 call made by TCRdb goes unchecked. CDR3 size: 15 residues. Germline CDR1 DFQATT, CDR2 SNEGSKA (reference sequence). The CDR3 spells CSARTSGNYYNEQFF.

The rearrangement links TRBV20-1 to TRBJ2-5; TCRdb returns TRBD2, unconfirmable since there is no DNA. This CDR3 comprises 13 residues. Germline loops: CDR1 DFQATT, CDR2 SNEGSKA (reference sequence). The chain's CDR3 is CSATLEEGETQYF.

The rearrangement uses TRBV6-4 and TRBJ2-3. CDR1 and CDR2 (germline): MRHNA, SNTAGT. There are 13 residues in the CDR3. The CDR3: CATSQRGTDTQYF.

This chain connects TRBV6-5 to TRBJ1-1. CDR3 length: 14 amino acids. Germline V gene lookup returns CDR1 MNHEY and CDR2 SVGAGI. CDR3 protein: CASSQRSSLTEAFF.

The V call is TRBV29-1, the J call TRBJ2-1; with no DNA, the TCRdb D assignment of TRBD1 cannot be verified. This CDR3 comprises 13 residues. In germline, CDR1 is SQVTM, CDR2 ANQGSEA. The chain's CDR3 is CSVTGTGNNEQFF.

The CDR3 protein is CATRQGYEQYF. The V gene is TRBV10-3, the J gene TRBJ2-7; TCRdb proposes TRBD1, but this gene call is untestable without DNA. CDR1 and CDR2 (germline): ENHRY, SYGVKD. The CDR3 runs to 11 residues.

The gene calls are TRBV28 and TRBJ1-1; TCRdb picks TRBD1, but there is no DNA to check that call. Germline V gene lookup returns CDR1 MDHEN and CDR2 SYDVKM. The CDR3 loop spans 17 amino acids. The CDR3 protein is CASSLPGQARVNTEAFF. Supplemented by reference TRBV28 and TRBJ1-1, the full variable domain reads DVKVTQSSRYLVKRTGEKVFLECVQDMDHENMFWYRQDPGLGLRLIYFSYDVKMKEKGDIPEGYSVSREKKERFSLILESASTNQTSMYLCASSLPGQARVNTEAFFGQGTRLTVV.

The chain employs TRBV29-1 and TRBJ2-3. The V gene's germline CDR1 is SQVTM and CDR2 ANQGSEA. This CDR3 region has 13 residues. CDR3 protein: CSVEGFSADTQYF.

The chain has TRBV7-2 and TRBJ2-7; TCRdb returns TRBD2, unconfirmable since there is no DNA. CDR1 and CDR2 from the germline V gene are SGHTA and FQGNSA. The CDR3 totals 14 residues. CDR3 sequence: CASSSPGLSYEQYF.

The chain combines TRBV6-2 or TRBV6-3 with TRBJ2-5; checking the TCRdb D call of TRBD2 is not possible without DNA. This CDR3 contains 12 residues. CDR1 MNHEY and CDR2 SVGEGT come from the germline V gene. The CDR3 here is CASLTSKETQYF.

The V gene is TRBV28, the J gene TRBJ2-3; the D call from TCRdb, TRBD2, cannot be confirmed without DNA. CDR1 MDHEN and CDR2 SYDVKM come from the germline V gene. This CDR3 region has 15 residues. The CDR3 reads CASSLTSGGTDTQYF.

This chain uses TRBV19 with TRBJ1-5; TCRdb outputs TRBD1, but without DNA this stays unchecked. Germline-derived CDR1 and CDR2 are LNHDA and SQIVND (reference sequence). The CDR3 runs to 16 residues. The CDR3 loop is CASSPLPDSGNQPQHF.

The CDR3 loop reads CASSQDSSPRGYSYEQYF. The V gene is TRBV3-1, the J gene TRBJ2-7; TCRdb returns TRBD2, unconfirmable since there is no DNA. This CDR3 spans 18 amino acids. Germline-derived CDR1 and CDR2 are LGHDT and YNNKEL (reference sequence).

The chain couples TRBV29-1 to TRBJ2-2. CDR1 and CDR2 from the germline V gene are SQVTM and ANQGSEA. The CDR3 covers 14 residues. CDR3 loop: CSVETGQTTGELFF.

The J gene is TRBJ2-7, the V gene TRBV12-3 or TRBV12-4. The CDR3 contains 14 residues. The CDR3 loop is CASSLTYQEYEQYF.

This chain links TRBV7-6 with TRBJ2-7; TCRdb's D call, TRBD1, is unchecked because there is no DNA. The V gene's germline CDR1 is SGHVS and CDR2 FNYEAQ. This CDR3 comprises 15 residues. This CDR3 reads CASSSGQGVIYEQYF. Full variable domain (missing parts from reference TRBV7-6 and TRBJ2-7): GAGVSQSPRYKVTKRGQDVALRCDPISGHVSLYWYRQALGQGPEFLTYFNYEAQQDKSGLPNDRFSAERPEGSISTLTIQRTEQRDSAMYRCASSSGQGVIYEQYFGPGTRLTVT.

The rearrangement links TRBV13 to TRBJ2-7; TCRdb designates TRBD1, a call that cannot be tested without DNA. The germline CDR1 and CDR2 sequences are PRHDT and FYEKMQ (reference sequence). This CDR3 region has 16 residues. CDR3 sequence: CASSQQQGRAGDEQYF.

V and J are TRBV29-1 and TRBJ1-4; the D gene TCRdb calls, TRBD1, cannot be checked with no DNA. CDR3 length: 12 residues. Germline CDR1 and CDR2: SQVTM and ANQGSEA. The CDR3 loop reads CSVEGGYEKLFF.

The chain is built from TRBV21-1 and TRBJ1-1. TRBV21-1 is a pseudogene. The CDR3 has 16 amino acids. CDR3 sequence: CASSKAAGVRNTEAFF.

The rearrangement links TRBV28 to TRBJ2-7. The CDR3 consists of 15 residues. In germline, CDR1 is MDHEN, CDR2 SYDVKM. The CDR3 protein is CASSLRGVRSYEQYF.

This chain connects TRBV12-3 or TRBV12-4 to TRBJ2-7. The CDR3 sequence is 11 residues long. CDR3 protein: CASSMSYEQYF.

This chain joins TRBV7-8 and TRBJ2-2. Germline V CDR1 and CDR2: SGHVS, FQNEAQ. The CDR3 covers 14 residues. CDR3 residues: CASSLGGYTGELFF.

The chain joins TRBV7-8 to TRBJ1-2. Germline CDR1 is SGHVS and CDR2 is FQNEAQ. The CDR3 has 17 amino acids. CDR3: CASSTHPDMTGNYGYTF.

The CDR3 loop is CASSLEVGRYEQYF. This chain joins TRBV13 and TRBJ2-7; TCRdb's D call, TRBD2, is unchecked because there is no DNA. Germline CDR1 is PRHDT and CDR2 is FYEKMQ (reference sequence). The CDR3 covers 14 residues.

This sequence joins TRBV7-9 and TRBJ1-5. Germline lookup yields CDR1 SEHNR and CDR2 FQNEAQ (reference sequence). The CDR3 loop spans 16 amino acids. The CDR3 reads CASSLAAGHSNQPQHF.

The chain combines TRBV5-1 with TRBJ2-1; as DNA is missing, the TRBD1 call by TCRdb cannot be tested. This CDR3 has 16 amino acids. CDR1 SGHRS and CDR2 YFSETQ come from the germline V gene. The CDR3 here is CASSFVGAEGYDEQFF. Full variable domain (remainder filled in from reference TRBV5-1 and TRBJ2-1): KAGVTQTPRYLIKTRGQQVTLSCSPISGHRSVSWYQQTPGQGLQFLFEYFSETQRNKGNFPGRFSGRQFSNSRSEMNVSTLELGDSALYLCASSFVGAEGYDEQFFGPGTRLTVL.

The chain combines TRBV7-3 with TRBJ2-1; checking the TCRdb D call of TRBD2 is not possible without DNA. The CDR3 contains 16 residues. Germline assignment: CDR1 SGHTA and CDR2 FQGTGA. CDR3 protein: CASSPGLAASYNEQFF.

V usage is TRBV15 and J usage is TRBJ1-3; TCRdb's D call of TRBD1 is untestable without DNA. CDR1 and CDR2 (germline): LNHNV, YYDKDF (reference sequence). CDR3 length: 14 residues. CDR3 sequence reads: CATSRGTGGNTIYF.